This TCR beta chain was retrieved from a study of identifying expanded T cells in peripheral blood. The study, taken as a whole, reports: Across healthy donors, higher total template counts meant significantly greater roughly 2-week count variance.

During the collection period, no donor immune events like infections were recorded. Profiling relied on immunoSEQ multiplex PCR, and the TCRdb table lists in-frame clones only, not all of them. This table has some 100,000 clones, roughly 90% appearing once. Looked up from germline, CDR1 is SGHNT and CDR2 is YYREEE (reference sequence). The CDR3 is 13 amino acids. The V end lost 4 bases, the J end lost 6 bases, and 11 bases lay between the germline ends. About this clone itself: As yet, its antigen is unknown.

The chain recombines TRBV5-4 with TRBJ1-3; D may be TRBD1 (5 bases). The specimen was blood. This clonotype was obtained from a person aged 18 to 70 in good health. In DNA form, the CDR3 reads TGTGCCAGCAGCGGGGGGAATGAAAACACCATATATTTT. Translating it yields CASSGGNENTIYF.